This entry lists 13 T cell receptor beta chains sequenced from one sample in a study of CD8+CD57+ T cells in acquired aplastic anemia listed by TCRdb under 2018. Sequencer: Illumina HiSeq 2000. Genomic DNA was used as template for profiling of TCR beta VDJ combinations and CDR3 sequences. TCRdb cleaned the public reads at Q25 with fastp, built clones with MiXCR and kept in-frame beta chains. Rows are unified per CDR3 protein, each entry keeping the most common DNA and genes. This sample holds some 47,000 distinct CDR3 sequences; around two thirds were observed only once. The top ten hold around 31% of the sample. The sequencing input was sorted CD4+, CD8+, or CD8+CD57+ T cells (not recorded which) from PBMCs. These receptors were taken from a human donor in good health, serving as a control.

The chain carries TRBV29-1 and TRBJ1-1, with D uncertain. The ends were cut back, 4 bases at V and 6 bases at J, with 12 bases in the middle. This CDR3 is 12 amino acids long. The V gene's germline CDR1 is SQVTM and CDR2 ANQGSEA. The CDR3 protein is CSVVVSGSEAFF. The CDR3 nucleotides read TGCAGCGTTGTAGTATCGGGTTCTGAAGCTTTCTTT.

This chain links TRBV25-1 with TRBJ1-3; D ambiguous. CDR1 MGHDK and CDR2 SYGVNS come from the germline V gene. V lost 5 bases, J lost 3 bases, and 11 bases lay in between. The CDR3 sequence is 14 residues long. CDR3 sequence reads: CASSLSWGGNTIYF. The CDR3 DNA reads as TGTGCCAGCAGTTTAAGTTGGGGTGGAAACACCATATATTTT. The full variable domain, rest sourced from reference TRBV25-1 and TRBJ1-3, is EADIYQTPRYLVIGTGKKITLECSQTMGHDKMYWYQQDPGMELHLIHYSYGVNSTEKGDLSSESTVSRIRTEHFPLTLESARPSHTSQYLCASSLSWGGNTIYFGEGSWLTVV.

Note on this clonotype: Since the CDR3 does not end with the conserved phenylalanine or tryptophan, this likely comes from a read error. The chain carries TRBV5-1 and TRBJ2-1, with D perhaps matching TRBD1 or TRBD2 (5 bases each). The length of the CDR3 is 16 residues. V lost 0 bases and J 3 bases, leaving 13 bases between the germline ends. Germline V gene lookup returns CDR1 SGHRS and CDR2 YFSETQ. Written as DNA, the CDR3 is TGCGCCAGCAGCTTGGACGGGGCAGGGAGCTACAATGAGCAGTTCCTC. Its protein product is CASSLDGAGSYNEQFL.

The rearrangement uses TRBV4-3 and TRBJ2-7; D may correspond to TRBD1 or TRBD2 (6 bases each). Trimming shortened V by 0 bases and J by 5 bases, and 23 bases separated the two germline ends. This CDR3 contains 18 residues. The V gene's germline CDR1 is LGHNA and CDR2 YSLEER. DNA of the CDR3: TGCGCCAGCAGCCAAGATTGGGAGATTTCGGGGGCCAGTGACGAGCAGTACTTC. Translating it yields CASSQDWEISGASDEQYF.

This clonotype appeared once. The chain is built from TRBV15 and TRBJ1-6, with D unresolved. In germline, CDR1 is LNHNV, CDR2 YYDKDF (reference sequence). V gave up 7 bases and J gave up 9 bases, with 19 bases separating them. CDR3 length: 15 amino acids. The CDR3 DNA reads TGTGCCACCAAAGCGCACGTCGAGCCGAGTTCACCCCTCCACTTT. Translation gives CATKAHVEPSSPLHF.

The count of this clonotype is one. CDR3 in DNA: TGTGCCAGCAGTGAAAAGGGGGCGAGGAGCACTGAAGCTTTCTTT. Its protein product is CASSEKGARSTEAFF. This rearrangement joins TRBV2 to TRBJ1-1; 7 positions match TRBD1. CDR1 and CDR2 (germline): SNHLY, FYNNEI. With V trimmed by 2 bases and J by 4 bases, 7 bases remained unmatched. The CDR3 runs to 15 residues.

The gene calls are TRBV11-2 and TRBJ2-1, with a tentative D call TRBD2 (6 bases). The germline V gene has CDR1 SGHAT and CDR2 FQNNGV. The CDR3 totals 16 residues. The V end was cut by 5 bases, the J end by 0 bases, with 14 bases between. Here the CDR3 DNA reads TGTGCCAGCAGCCGTTATTTGGGGGGCTCCTACAATGAGCAGTTCTTC. Its protein is CASSRYLGGSYNEQFF. Looking up the rest from reference TRBV11-2 and TRBJ2-1 gives the full variable domain: EAGVAQSPRYKIIEKRQSVAFWCNPISGHATLYWYQQILGQGPKLLIQFQNNGVVDDSQLPKDRFSAERLKGVDSTLKIQPAKLEDSAVYLCASSRYLGGSYNEQFFGPGTRLTVL.

The rearrangement links TRBV7-9 to TRBJ2-7, with 9 positions matching TRBD1. The CDR3 covers 13 residues. Germline CDR1 and CDR2: SEHNR and FQNEAQ (reference sequence). V shed 3 bases and J 4 bases; nucleotides not matched to a gene: 1. CDR3 coding DNA: TGTGCCAGCAGCTTCGACAGGGGGTACGAGCAGTACTTC. This codes for CASSFDRGYEQYF.

The chain joins TRBV29-1 to TRBJ2-3; TRBD2 matches at 14 bases. V lost 4 bases to trimming and J lost 4 bases; unmatched junction nucleotides: 1. CDR1 SQVTM and CDR2 ANQGSEA come from the germline V gene. The CDR3 consists of 14 residues. The DNA for the CDR3 is TGCAGCGTTGCGGGACTAGCGGGGGCAGATACGCAGTATTTT. This encodes CSVAGLAGADTQYF.

The rearrangement joins TRBV20-1 to TRBJ2-1; 9 bases map to TRBD1. Per germline, CDR1 DFQATT and CDR2 SNEGSKA (reference sequence). The CDR3 is made up of 15 amino acids. Losses at the gene ends were 8 bases for V and 4 bases for J; bases not matched to a gene: 12. The CDR3 DNA reads TGCAGTTTCACCCGCCCGGGGACAGGGTACAATGAGCAGTTCTTC. It yields the protein CSFTRPGTGYNEQFF.

This chain uses TRBV11-2 with TRBJ2-5, with 14 nucleotides matching TRBD2. Losses at the gene ends were 1 base for V and 2 bases for J; bases not matched to a gene: 9. The V gene's germline CDR1 is SGHAT and CDR2 FQNNGV. The CDR3 is 19 amino acids. CDR3 residues: CASSLGLAGGKGVQETQYF. The CDR3 nucleotides read TGTGCCAGCAGCTTAGGACTAGCGGGGGGGAAAGGAGTACAAGAGACCCAGTACTTC.

This clonotype was observed a handful of times. The J gene is TRBJ2-1, the V gene TRBV11-1, with 9 positions matching TRBD2. The junction had 13 bases not matched to a gene; V was cut back by 6 bases and J by 7 bases. CDR3 length: 16 amino acids. Germline V gene lookup returns CDR1 SGHAT and CDR2 FQDESV (reference sequence). CDR3: CASRIPRAGGVNEQFF. The DNA of the CDR3 is TGTGCCAGCAGAATACCTAGAGCGGGGGGAGTTAATGAGCAGTTCTTC.

This clonotype was counted many times. CDR3 region: CASSSDRDTQYF. The CDR3 DNA follows: TGCGCCAGCAGCTCGGACCGAGATACGCAGTATTTT. The chain has TRBV5-1 and TRBJ2-3; D ambiguous. Between the trimmed V and J ends, which lost 3 bases and 5 bases, there was a span of 7 bases. The CDR3 is 12 amino acids. Germline V gene data show CDR1 as SGHRS and CDR2 as YFSETQ.